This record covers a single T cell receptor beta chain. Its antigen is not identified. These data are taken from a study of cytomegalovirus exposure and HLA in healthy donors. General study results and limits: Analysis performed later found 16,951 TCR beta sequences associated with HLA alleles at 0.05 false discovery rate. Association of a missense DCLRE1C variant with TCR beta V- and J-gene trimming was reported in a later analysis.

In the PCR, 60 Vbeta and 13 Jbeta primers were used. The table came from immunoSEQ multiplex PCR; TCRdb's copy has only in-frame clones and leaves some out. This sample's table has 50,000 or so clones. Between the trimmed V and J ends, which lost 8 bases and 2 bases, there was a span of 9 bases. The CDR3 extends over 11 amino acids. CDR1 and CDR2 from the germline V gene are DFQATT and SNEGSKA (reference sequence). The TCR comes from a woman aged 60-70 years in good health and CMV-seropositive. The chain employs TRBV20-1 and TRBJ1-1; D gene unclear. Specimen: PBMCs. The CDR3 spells CSQRVNTEAFF. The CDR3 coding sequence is TGCAGTCAACGCGTTAACACTGAAGCTTTCTTT.